The present T cell receptor beta chain was sequenced within a study of metastatic and nonmetastatic thyroid tumors. Study-level background: Across blood and tumor or nodule tissue, repertoires from malignant and benign thyroid patients were compared with one another.

Study results and caveats: Reports indicated that malignant thyroid tumors showed significantly higher TCR beta diversity than benign nodules did, in blood and tumor.

Thyroid surgery was performed in patients who had received no treatment beforehand. Authors' analysis steps: What underpinned the distant-metastasis classifier for papillary thyroid cancer was the set of CDR3 differences across clinicopathological groups. TCRdb re-called the PCR reads with MiXCR. These V and J calls originate from TCRdb's pipeline instead of the authors' own analysis. The repertoire has over 30,000 clones, 20% to 25% of them found once; the top ten carry less than 4%. The CDR3 is 16 amino acids. Germline lookup yields CDR1 SGHAT and CDR2 FQDESV (reference sequence). V lost 2 bases to trimming and J lost 3 bases, with 17 bases between them. This clone appeared many times. The target antigen is unknown.

The sample taken for sequencing was tumor tissue. The V call is TRBV11-1, the J call TRBJ2-7, with D possibly matching TRBD2 (5 bases). The origin of this receptor is a male donor with papillary thyroid cancer or a benign thyroid nodule (not recorded which). Some clones in this sample may be carry-over from other donors' samples. CDR3 loop: CASSLSGSSPHYEQYF. DNA of the CDR3: TGTGCCAGCAGCTTATCGGGATCCTCCCCCCACTACGAGCAGTACTTC.